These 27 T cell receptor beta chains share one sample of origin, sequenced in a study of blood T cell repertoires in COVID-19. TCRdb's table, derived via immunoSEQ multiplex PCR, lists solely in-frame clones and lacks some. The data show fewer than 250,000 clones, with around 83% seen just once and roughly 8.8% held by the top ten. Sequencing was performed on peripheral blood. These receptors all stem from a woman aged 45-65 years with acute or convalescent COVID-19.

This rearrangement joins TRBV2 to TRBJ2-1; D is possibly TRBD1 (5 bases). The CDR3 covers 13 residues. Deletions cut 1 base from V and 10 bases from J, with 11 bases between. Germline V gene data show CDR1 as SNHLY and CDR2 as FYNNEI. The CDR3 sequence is CASSEGSGPEQFF. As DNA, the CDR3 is TGTGCCAGCAGTGAAGGCTCAGGGCCAGAGCAGTTCTTC.

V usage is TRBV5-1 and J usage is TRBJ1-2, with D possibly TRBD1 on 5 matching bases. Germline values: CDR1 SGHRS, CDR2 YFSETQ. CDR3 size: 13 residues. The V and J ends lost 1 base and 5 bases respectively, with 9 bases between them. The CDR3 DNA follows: TGCGCCAGCAGCTTGTCGGGGGTGTATGGCTACACCTTC. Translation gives CASSLSGVYGYTF.

The CDR3 nucleotides are TGCAGCGTTGAGGCAGGCAACCTCTATGGCTACACCTTC. It encodes CSVEAGNLYGYTF. The chain carries TRBV29-1 and TRBJ1-2; D not resolved. The ends were cut back, 3 bases at V and 4 bases at J, with 12 bases in the middle. Germline V gene lookup returns CDR1 SQVTM and CDR2 ANQGSEA. The CDR3 contains 13 residues.

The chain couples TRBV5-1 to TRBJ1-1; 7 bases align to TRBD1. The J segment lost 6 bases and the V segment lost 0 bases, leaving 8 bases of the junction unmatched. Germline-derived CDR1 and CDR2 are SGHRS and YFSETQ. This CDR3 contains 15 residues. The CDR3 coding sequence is TGCGCCAGCAGCTTGGGTCCGACAGGGCCCCCTGAAGCTTTCTTT. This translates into CASSLGPTGPPEAFF.

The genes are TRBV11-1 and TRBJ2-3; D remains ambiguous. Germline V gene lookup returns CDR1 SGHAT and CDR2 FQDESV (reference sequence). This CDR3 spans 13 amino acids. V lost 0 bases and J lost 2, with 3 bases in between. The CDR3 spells CASSLAATDTQYF. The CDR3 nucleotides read TGTGCCAGCAGCTTAGCGGCCACAGATACGCAGTATTTT.

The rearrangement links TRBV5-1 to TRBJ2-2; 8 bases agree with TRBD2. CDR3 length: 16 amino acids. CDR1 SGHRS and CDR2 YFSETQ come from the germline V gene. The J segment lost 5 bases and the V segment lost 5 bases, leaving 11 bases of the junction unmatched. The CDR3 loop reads CASRGTGLAGTGELFF. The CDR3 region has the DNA TGCGCCAGCAGGGGGACCGGGCTAGCGGGTACCGGGGAGCTGTTTTTT.

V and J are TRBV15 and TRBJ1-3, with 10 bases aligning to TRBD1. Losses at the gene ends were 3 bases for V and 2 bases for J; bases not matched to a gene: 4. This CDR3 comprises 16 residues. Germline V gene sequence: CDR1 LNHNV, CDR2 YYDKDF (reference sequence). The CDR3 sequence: CATSRPGQGAGNTIYF. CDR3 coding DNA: TGTGCCACCAGCAGGCCCGGACAGGGGGCTGGAAACACCATATATTTT.

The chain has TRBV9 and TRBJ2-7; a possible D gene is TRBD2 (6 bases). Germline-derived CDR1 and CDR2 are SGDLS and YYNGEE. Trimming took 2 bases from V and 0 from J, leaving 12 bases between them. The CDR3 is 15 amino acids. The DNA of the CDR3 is TGTGCCAGCAGCGTCATGGGGGGAAGCTCCTACGAGCAGTACTTC. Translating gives CASSVMGGSSYEQYF.

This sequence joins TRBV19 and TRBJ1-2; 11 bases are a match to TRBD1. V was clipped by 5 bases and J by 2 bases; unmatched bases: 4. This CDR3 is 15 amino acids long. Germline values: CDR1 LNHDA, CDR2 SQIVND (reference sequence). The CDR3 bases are TGTGCCAGTAGTCTAGGGACAGGGGGAAACTATGGCTACACCTTC. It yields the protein CASSLGTGGNYGYTF.

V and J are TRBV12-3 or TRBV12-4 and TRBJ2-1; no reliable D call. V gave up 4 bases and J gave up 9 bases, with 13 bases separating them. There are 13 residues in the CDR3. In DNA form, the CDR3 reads TGTGCCAGCAGTTACTTAGAGACTGGTGAGCAGTTCTTC. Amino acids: CASSYLETGEQFF.

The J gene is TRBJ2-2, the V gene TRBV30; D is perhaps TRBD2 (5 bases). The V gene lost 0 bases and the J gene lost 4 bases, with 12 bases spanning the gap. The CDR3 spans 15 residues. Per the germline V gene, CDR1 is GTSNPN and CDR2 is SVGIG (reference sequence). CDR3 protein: CAWSVWVGGTGELFF. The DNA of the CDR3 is TGTGCCTGGAGTGTGTGGGTAGGAGGCACCGGGGAGCTGTTTTTT.

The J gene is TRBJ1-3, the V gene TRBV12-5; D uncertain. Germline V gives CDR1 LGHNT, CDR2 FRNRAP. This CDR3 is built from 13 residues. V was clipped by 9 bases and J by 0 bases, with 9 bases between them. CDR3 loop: CASTGSSGNTIYF. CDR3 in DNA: TGTGCTAGCACCGGGAGCTCTGGAAACACCATATATTTT.

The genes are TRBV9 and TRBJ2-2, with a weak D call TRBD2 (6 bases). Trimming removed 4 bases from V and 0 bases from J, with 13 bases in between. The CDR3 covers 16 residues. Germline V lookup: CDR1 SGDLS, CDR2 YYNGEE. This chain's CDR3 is CASSPFGGANTGELFF. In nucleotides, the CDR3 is TGTGCCAGCAGCCCCTTTGGCGGGGCGAACACCGGGGAGCTGTTTTTT.

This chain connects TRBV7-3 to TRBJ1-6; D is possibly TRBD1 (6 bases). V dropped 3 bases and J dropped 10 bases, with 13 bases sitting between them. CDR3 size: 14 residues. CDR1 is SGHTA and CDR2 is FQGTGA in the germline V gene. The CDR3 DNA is TGTGCCAGCAGCTTCGACAGGAAAGGGTCACCCCTCCACTTT. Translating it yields CASSFDRKGSPLHF.

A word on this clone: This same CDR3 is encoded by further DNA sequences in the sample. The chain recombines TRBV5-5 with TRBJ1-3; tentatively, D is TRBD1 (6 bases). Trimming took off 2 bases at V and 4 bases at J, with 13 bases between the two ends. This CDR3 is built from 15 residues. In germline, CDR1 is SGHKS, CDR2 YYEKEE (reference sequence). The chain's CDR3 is CASSFTTGSGNTIYF. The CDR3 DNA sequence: TGTGCCAGCAGCTTTACGACAGGTTCGGGAAACACCATATATTTT.

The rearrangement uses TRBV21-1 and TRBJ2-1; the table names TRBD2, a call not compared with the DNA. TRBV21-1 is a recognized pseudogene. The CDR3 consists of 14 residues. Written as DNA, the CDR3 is TGTGCCAGCAGCAAACTAAGCGGGCGTGATGAGCAGTTCTTC. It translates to CASSKLSGRDEQFF.

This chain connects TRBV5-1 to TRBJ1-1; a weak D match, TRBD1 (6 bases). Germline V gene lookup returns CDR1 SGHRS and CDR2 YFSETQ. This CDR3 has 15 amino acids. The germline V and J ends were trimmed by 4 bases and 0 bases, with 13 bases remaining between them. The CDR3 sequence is CASSPNGQLNTEAFF. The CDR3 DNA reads TGCGCCAGCAGCCCGAACGGACAGCTGAACACTGAAGCTTTCTTT.

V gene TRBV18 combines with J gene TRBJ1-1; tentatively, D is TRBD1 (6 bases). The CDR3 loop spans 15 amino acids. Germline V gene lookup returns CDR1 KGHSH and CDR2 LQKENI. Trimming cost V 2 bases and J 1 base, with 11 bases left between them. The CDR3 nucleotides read TGTGCCAGCTCACCAACCGGACAGACGAACACTGAAGCTTTCTTT. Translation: CASSPTGQTNTEAFF.

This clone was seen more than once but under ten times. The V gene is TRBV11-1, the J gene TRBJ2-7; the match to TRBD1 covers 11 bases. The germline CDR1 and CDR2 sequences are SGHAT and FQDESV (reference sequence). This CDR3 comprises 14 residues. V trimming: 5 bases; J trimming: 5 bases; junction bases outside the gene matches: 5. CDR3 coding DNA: TGTGCCAGCAGCCCGGGACAGGGGGGCCACGAGCAGTACTTC. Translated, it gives CASSPGQGGHEQYF.

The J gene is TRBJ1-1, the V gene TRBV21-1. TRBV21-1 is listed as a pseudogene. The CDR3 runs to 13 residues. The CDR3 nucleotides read TGTGCCAGCACTCACCTACTCCGGGTCGAAGCTTTCTTT. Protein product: CASTHLLRVEAFF.

The CDR3 here is CASSLIEADTQYF. The CDR3 coding sequence is TGTGCCAGCAGCTTAATTGAGGCAGATACGCAGTATTTT. The chain combines TRBV7-3 with TRBJ2-3; no clear D gene. From germline, CDR1 is SGHTA and CDR2 FQGTGA. V shed 1 base and J shed 4 bases, with 6 bases lying between them. The CDR3 loop spans 13 amino acids. The complete variable domain, with remaining parts taken from reference TRBV7-3 and TRBJ2-3, reads GAGVSQTPSNKVTEKGKYVELRCDPISGHTALYWYRQSLGQGPEFLIYFQGTGAADDSGLPNDRFFAVRPEGSVSTLKIQRTERGDSAVYLCASSLIEADTQYFGPGTRLTVL.

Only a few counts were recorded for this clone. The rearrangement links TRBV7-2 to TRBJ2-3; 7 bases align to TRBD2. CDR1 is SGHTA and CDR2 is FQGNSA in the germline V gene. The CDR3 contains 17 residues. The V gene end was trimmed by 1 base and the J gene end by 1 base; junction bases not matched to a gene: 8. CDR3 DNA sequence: TGTGCCAGCAGCTTAGTGGGAGCGGGGAGGGGCACAGATACGCAGTATTTT. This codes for CASSLVGAGRGTDTQYF.

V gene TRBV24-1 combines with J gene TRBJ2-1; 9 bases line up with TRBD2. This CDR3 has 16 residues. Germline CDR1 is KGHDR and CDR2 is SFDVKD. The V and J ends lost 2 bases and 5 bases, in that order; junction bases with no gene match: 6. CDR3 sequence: CATSDSIAGVNNEQFF. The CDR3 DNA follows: TGTGCCACCAGTGATTCGATAGCGGGGGTTAACAATGAGCAGTTCTTC.

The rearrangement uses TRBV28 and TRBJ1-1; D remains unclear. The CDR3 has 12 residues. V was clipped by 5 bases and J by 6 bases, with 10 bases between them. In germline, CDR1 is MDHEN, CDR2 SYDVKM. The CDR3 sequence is CASSKENAEAFF. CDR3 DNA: TGTGCCAGCAGTAAGGAGAATGCTGAAGCTTTCTTT.

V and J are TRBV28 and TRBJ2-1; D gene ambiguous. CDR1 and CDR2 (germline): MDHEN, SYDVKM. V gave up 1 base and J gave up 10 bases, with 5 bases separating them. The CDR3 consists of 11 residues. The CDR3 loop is CASSLSAEQFF. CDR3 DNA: TGTGCCAGCAGTTTATCAGCGGAGCAGTTCTTC. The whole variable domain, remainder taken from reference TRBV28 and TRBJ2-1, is DVKVTQSSRYLVKRTGEKVFLECVQDMDHENMFWYRQDPGLGLRLIYFSYDVKMKEKGDIPEGYSVSREKKERFSLILESASTNQTSMYLCASSLSAEQFFGPGTRLTVL.

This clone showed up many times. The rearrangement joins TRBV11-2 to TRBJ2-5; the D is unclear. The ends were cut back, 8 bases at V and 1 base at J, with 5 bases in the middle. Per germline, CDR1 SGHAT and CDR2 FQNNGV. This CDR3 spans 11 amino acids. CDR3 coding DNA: TGTGCCAGCCGGAGCCAAGAGACCCAGTACTTC. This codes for CASRSQETQYF. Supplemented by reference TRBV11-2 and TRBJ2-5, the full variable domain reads EAGVAQSPRYKIIEKRQSVAFWCNPISGHATLYWYQQILGQGPKLLIQFQNNGVVDDSQLPKDRFSAERLKGVDSTLKIQPAKLEDSAVYLCASRSQETQYFGPGTRLLVL.

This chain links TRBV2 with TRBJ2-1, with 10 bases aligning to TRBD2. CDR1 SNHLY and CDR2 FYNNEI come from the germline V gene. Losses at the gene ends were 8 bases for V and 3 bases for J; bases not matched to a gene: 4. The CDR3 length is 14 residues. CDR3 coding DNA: TGTGCCAGCGGACGGACTAGCGGCTACAATGAGCAGTTCTTC. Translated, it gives CASGRTSGYNEQFF. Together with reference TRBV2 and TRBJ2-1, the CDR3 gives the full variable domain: EPEVTQTPSHQVTQMGQEVILRCVPISNHLYFYWYRQILGQKVEFLVSFYNNEISEKSEIFDDQFSVERPDGSNFTLKIRSTKLEDSAMYFCASGRTSGYNEQFFGPGTRLTVL.